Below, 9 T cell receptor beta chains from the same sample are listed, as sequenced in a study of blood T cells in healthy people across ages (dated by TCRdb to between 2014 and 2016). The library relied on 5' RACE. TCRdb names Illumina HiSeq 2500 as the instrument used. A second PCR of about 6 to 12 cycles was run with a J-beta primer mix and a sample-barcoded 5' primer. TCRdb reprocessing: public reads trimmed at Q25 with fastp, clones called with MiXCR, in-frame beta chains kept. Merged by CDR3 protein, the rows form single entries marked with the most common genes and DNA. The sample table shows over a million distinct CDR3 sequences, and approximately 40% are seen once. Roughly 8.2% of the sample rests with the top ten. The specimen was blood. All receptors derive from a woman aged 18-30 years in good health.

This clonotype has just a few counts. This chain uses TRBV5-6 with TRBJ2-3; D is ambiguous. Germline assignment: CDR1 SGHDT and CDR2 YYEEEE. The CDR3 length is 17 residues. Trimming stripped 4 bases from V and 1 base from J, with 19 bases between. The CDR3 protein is CASSLKVWLVGTDTQYF. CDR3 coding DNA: TGTGCCAGCAGCCTAAAGGTATGGCTAGTTGGCACAGATACGCAGTATTTT.

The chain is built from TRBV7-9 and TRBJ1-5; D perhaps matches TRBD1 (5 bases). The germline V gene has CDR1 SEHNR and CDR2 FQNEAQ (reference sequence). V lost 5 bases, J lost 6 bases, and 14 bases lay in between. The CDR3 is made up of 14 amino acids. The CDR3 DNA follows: TGTGCCAGCAGCCCTGCGGGGGTTGCTCAGCCCCAGCATTTT. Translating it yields CASSPAGVAQPQHF.

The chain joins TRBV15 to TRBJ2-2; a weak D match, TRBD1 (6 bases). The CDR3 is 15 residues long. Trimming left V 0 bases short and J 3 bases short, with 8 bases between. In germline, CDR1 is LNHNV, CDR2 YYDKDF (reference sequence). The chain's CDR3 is CATSRDRGYTGELFF. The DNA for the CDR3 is TGTGCCACCAGCAGAGATAGGGGGTACACCGGGGAGCTGTTTTTT.

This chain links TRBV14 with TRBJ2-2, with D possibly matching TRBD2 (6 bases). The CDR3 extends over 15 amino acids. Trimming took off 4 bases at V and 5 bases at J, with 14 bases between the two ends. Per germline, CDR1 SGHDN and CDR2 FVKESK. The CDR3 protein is CASSPLRGMTGELFF. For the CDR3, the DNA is TGTGCCAGCAGCCCCCTTCGCGGGATGACCGGGGAGCTGTTTTTT.

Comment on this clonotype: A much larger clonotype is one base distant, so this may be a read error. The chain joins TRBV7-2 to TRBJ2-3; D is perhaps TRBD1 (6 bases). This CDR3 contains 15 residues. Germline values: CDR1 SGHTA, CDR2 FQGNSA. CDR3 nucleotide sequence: TGTGCCAGCAGCCCTACGGGACACAGCACATATACGCAGTATTTT. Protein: CASSPTGHSTYTQYF.

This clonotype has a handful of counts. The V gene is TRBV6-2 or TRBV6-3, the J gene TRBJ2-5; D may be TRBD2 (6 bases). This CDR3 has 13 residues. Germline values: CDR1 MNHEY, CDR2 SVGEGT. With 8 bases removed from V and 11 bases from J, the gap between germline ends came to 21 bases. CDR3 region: CASLSGVGFEQYF. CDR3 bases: TGTGCCAGCCTCTCGGGGGTAGGATTTGAGCAGTACTTC.

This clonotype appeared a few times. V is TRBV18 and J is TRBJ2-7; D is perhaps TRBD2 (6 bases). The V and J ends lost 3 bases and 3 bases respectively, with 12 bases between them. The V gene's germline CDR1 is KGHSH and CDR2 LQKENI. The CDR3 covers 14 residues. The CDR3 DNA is TGTGCCAGCTCACCGAACGCGGGATACTACGAGCAGTACTTC. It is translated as CASSPNAGYYEQYF.

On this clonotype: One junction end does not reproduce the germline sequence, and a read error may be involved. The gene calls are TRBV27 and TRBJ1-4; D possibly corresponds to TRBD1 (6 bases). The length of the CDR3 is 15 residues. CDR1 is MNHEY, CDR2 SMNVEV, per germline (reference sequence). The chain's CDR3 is CAGSFRGGVNEKLFF. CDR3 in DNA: TGTGCCGGCAGTTTTCGAGGGGGGGTTAATGAAAAACTGTTTTTT.

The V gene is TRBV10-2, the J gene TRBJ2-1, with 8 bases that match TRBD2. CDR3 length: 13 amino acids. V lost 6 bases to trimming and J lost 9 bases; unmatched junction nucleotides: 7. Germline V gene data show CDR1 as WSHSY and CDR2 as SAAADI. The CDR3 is CASRARLAREQFF. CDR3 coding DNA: TGCGCCAGCAGGGCAAGACTAGCGCGTGAGCAGTTCTTC.